What follows describes a single T cell receptor (beta chain). Its specific antigen is unknown. One base away there is no much larger clone; base qualities are not given. This specimen belongs to a study of radiation and T cells in renal cell carcinoma (dated by TCRdb to 2020 to 2022). Study-level background: In total, 50 to 55 samples, comprising 25 or so tumors and approximately 27 peripheral blood samples, were subjected to TCR beta sequencing. Across all 50 or so samples, 4,016,671 unique CDR3 nucleotide sequences, encoding roughly 3 million unique CDR3 amino acid sequences, were identified. The final blood draw took place at 4 weeks after radiation, the same time as nephrectomy.

V lost 7 bases and J lost 7 bases; the stretch between them is 11 bases long. The germline V gene gives CDR1 as MDHEN and CDR2 as SYDVKM. The cysteine opens and the phenylalanine closes a CDR3 of 12 amino acids. The entry retains the CDR3 DNA only, 36 bases that are in frame from base 1. What the study reported, not specific to this receptor: With a single-armed trial design, the study had no way to address how radiation dose or scheduling affects the TCR repertoire. No pretreatment tumor biopsies were available, so the baseline intratumoral presence of clonotypes could not be determined. Dynamics of the blood repertoire were not tracked past 4 weeks after treatment. In blood, the top tumor clonotypes increased from baseline to 2 weeks after radiation and then shrank by 4 weeks, which suggests a temporary expansion of tumor-resident clones.

TCR beta libraries were generated from genomic DNA with the immunoSEQ kit, following the manufacturer's recommendations. To prepare the libraries, a first multiplex PCR with proprietary primers was run, followed by a second PCR that added unique barcodes, and a bead cleanup was done after each round. A positive control reaction and a negative control reaction, both provided in the kit, were run with every batch of samples. The final libraries were assessed on an Agilent 4200 TapeStation D1000 ScreenTape, pooled by volume, and quantified by qPCR. Sequencing was performed on an Illumina NextSeq500 with a MidOutput 150-cycle cartridge, and 156 Read1 and 15 Index1 cycles were run with kit custom primers. The pooled library was loaded at approximately 0.98 pM with around 20% PhiX control spiked in. On the study's bioinformatics: Vendor-processed data were analyzed in R, and a clonotype was defined as all T cells sharing the same CDR3 nucleotide sequence. In the clone abundance analyses, frequencies were normalized to the 10,000 most abundant clones in each sample. Public T cell clones, which averaged fewer than five per sample, were removed prior to analysis. A difference in abundance of at least 32-fold between compartments was used to define tumor-enriched and baseline blood-enriched clonotypes. A beta-binomial differential abundance model was applied to find clonotypes that expanded or contracted between blood time points. Tumor-blood repertoire similarity was measured with the Baroni-Urbani and Buser coefficient, and groups were compared using two-tailed Wilcoxon tests in R. The immuneACCESS repertoire file appears here via TCRdb, limited to in-frame rearrangements. These files lack a portion of the clones; in checked studies, under half of the deficit traces to unresolved V genes, and the cause of the others is not known. V and J calls and clone size are copied from that table; D and trimming were computed from the DNA. The sample table holds about 78,000 clones, of which 89% were seen once. 5% to 7.5% of the sample is in the top ten clones.

The meaning of the sample's time point label: blood 4 weeks post-SBRT, at nephrectomy. The sample's treatment or condition, from its label and the paper: 15 Gy SBRT to primary tumor, nephrectomy 4 weeks later. Samples came from a clinical trial, in which primary renal cell carcinomas received 15 Gy stereotactic body radiation therapy followed by nephrectomy 4 weeks later. Serial peripheral blood from radiation-treated patients was sampled at baseline, 2 weeks and 4 weeks after SBRT to track tumor-enriched clonotypes. Every patient's renal cell carcinoma showed clear cell pathology. Genomic DNA for TCR sequencing was prepared using the QIAamp DNA Blood Mini Kit (Qiagen). The analyses included just those samples that passed every quality control check.

The specimen was blood, collected from a patient whose treatment included radiotherapy and nephrectomy. The sequence came from a woman in her sixties or seventies with renal cell carcinoma. The chain was built from TRBV28 and TRBJ1-5; a tentative D call is TRBD1 (6 bases match). The DNA sequence follows: TGTGCCAGCACCCAGGGGAGCCAGCCCCAGCATTTT. It translates as CASTQGSQPQHF.